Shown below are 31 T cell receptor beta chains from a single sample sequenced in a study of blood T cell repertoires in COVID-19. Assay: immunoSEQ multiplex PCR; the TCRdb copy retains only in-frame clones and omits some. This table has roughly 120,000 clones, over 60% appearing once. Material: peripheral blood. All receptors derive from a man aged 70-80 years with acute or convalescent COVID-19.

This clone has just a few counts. This chain's CDR3 is CATATGRTDTQYF. For the CDR3, the DNA is TGTGCCACCGCGACAGGGCGCACAGATACGCAGTATTTT. This chain joins TRBV24-1 and TRBJ2-3; TRBD1 agrees at 7 bases. Germline assignment: CDR1 KGHDR and CDR2 SFDVKD. This CDR3 spans 13 amino acids. J gave up 1 base and V 9 bases, and 3 bases lay outside the gene matches.

The CDR3, as DNA: TGTGCCAGCAGCCTTTATTCAGGGGGCGCCGGGGAGCTGTTTTTT. Encoded protein: CASSLYSGGAGELFF. V gene TRBV7-2 combines with J gene TRBJ2-2; TRBD1 matches 8 bases. The CDR3 covers 15 residues. V shed 5 bases and J 6 bases; nucleotides not matched to a gene: 8. Per the germline V gene, CDR1 is SGHTA and CDR2 is FQGNSA.

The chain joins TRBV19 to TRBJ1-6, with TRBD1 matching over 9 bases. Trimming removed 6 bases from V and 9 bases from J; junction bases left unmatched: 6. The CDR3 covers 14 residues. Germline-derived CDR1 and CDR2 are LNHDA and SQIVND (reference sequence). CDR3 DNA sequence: TGTGCCAGTAGACCGGACAGGGGACTTTCACCCCTCCACTTT. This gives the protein CASRPDRGLSPLHF.

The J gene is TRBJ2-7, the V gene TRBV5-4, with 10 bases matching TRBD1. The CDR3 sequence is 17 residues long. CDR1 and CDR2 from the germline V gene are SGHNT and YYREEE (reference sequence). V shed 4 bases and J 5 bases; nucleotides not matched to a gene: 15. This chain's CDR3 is CASSLGPGTGVYHEQYF. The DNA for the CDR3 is TGTGCCAGCAGCCTCGGTCCCGGGACAGGGGTTTACCACGAGCAGTACTTC.

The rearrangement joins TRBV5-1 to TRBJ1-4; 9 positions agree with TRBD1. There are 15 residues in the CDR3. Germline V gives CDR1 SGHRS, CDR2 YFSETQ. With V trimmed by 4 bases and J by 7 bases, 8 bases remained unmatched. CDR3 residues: CASSPRGTGSEKLFF. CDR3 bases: TGCGCCAGCAGCCCCAGAGGGACAGGGAGTGAAAAACTGTTTTTT.

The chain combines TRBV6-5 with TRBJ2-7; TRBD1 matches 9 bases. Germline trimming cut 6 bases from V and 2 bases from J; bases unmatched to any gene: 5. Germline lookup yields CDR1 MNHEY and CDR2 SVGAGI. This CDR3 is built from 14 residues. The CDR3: CASRSGTGTYEQYF. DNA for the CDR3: TGTGCCAGCAGATCCGGGACAGGGACCTACGAGCAGTACTTC.

CDR3 nucleotides: TGCGCCAGCAGCTCCGGGACAGGCGAAAACATTCAGTACTTC. Translation: CASSSGTGENIQYF. The V call is TRBV5-1, the J call TRBJ2-4; 8 bases line up with TRBD1. The CDR3 runs 14 residues. V lost 3 bases, J lost 5 bases, and 4 bases stayed unmatched. Germline V gene data show CDR1 as SGHRS and CDR2 as YFSETQ.

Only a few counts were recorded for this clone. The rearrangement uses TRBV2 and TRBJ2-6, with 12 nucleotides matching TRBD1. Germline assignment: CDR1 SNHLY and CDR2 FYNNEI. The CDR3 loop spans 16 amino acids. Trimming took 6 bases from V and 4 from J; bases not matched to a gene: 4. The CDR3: CASRRDRGPGANVLTF. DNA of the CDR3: TGTGCCAGCAGGAGGGACAGGGGGCCCGGGGCCAACGTCCTGACTTTC.

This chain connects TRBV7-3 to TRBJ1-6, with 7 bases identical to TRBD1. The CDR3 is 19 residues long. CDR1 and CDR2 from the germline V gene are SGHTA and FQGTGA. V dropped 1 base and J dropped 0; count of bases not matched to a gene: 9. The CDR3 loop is CASSLRTGQKSSYNSPLHF. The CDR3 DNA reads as TGTGCCAGCAGCTTAAGGACGGGACAGAAGAGCTCCTATAATTCACCCCTCCACTTT. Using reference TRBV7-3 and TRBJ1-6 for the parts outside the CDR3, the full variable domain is GAGVSQTPSNKVTEKGKYVELRCDPISGHTALYWYRQSLGQGPEFLIYFQGTGAADDSGLPNDRFFAVRPEGSVSTLKIQRTERGDSAVYLCASSLRTGQKSSYNSPLHFGNGTRLTVT.

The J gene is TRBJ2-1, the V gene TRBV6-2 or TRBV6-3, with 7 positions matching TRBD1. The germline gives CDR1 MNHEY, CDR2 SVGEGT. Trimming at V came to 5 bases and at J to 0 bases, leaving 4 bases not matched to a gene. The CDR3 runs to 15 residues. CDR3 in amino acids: CASSPGGASYNEQFF. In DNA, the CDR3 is TGTGCCAGCAGTCCAGGGGGTGCCTCCTACAATGAGCAGTTCTTC.

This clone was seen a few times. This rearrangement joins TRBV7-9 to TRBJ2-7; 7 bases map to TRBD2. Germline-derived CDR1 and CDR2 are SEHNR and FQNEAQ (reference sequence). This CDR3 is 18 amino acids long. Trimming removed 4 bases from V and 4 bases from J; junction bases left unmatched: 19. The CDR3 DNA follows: TGTGCCAGCAGCTCGGGGCTAAAGTTAGGGACTAACCCTTACGAGCAGTACTTC. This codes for CASSSGLKLGTNPYEQYF.

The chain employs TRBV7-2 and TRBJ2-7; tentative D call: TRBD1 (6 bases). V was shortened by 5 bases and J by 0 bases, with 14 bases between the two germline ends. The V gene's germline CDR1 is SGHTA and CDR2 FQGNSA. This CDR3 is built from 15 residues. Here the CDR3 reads CASSRNPGDSYEQYF. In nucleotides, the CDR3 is TGTGCCAGCAGCCGCAACCCAGGGGACTCCTACGAGCAGTACTTC.

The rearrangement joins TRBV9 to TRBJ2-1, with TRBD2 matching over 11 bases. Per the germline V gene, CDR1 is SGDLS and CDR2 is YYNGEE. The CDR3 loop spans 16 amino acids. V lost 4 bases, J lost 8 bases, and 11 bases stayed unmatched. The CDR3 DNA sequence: TGTGCCAGCAGCTCTCCCGGGACTAGCGGACGGGATGAGCAGTTCTTC. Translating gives CASSSPGTSGRDEQFF.

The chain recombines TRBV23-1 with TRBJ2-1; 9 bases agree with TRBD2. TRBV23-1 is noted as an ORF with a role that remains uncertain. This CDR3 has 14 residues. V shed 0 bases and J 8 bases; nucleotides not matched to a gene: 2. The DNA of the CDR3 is TGCGCCAGCAGTCAATCGACTAGCGGCCATGAGCAGTTCTTC. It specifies CASSQSTSGHEQFF.

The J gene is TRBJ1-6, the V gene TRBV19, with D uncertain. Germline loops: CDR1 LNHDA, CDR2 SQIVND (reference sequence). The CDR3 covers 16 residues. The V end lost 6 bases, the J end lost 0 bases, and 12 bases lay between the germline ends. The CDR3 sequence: CASRSGPSSYNSPLHF. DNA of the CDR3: TGTGCCAGTAGGTCGGGTCCCAGCTCCTATAATTCACCCCTCCACTTT.

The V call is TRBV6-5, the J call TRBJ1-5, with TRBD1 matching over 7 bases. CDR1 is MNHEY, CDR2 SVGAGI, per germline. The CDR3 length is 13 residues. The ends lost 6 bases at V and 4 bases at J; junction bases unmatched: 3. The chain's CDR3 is CASSRQGNQPQHF. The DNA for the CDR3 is TGTGCCAGCAGCAGACAGGGAAATCAGCCCCAGCATTTT.

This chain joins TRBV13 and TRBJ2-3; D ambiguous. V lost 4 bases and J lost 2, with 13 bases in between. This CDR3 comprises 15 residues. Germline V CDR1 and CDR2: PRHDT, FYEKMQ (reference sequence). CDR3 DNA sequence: TGTGCCAGCAGCTCCCCGGCGACATACACAGATACGCAGTATTTT. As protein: CASSSPATYTDTQYF.

In nucleotides, the CDR3 is TGTGCCAGCAGCTCCTCAGGACAGGGTACGTCTCGGGCCAACGTCCTGACTTTC. Its protein product is CASSSSGQGTSRANVLTF. The V call is TRBV7-2, the J call TRBJ2-6; 8 positions agree with TRBD1. The CDR3 length is 18 residues. J lost 5 bases, V lost 4 bases, and 13 bases had no gene match. The germline gives CDR1 SGHTA, CDR2 FQGNSA. The full variable domain, rest sourced from reference TRBV7-2 and TRBJ2-6, is GAGVSQSPSNKVTEKGKDVELRCDPISGHTALYWYRQSLGQGLEFLIYFQGNSAPDKSGLPSDRFSAERTGGSVSTLTIQRTQQEDSAVYLCASSSSGQGTSRANVLTFGAGSRLTVL.

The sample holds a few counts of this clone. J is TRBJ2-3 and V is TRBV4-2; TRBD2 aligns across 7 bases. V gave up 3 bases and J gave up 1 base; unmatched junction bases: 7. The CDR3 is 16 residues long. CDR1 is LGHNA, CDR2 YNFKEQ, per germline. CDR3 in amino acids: CASSQRTSSGTDTQYF. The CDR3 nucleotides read TGTGCCAGCAGCCAGAGGACTAGTTCTGGCACAGATACGCAGTATTTT.

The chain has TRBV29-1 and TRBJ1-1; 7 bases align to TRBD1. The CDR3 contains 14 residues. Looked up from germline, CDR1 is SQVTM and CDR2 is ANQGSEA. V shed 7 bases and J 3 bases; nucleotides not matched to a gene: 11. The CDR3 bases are TGCAGCGGTATACAGGGGCATCGGGACACTGAAGCTTTCTTT. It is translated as CSGIQGHRDTEAFF.

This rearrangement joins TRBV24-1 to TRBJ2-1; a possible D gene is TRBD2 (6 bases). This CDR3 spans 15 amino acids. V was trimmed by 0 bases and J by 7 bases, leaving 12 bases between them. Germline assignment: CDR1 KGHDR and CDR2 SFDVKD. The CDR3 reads CATSDLRGRGNEQFF. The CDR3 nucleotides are TGTGCCACCAGTGATTTGCGTGGTCGGGGGAATGAGCAGTTCTTC.

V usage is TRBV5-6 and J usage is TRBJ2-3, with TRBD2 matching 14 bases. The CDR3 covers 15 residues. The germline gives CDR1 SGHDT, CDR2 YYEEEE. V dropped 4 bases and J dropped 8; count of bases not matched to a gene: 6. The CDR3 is CASSLGLAGVSTQYF. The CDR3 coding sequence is TGTGCCAGCAGCCTGGGACTAGCGGGAGTTAGTACGCAGTATTTT.

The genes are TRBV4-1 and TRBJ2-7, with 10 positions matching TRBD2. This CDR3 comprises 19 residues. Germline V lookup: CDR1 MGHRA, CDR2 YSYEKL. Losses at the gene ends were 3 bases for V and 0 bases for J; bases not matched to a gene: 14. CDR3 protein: CASSHPLAGVPVSSYEQYF. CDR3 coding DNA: TGCGCCAGCAGCCACCCTCTAGCGGGAGTACCCGTCAGCTCCTACGAGCAGTACTTC.

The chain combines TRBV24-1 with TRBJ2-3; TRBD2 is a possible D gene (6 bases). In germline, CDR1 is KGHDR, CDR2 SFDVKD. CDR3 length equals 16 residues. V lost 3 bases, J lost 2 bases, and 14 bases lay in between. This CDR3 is CATSDGGTRHTDTQYF. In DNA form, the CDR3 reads TGTGCCACCAGTGATGGGGGGACCCGACACACAGATACGCAGTATTTT.

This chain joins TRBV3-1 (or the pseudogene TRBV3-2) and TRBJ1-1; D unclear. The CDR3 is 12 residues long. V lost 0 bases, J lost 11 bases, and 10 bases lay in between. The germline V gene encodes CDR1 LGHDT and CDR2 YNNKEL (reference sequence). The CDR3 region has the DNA TGTGCCAGCAGCCAAGATATGATGAGGGCTTTCTTT. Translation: CASSQDMMRAFF.

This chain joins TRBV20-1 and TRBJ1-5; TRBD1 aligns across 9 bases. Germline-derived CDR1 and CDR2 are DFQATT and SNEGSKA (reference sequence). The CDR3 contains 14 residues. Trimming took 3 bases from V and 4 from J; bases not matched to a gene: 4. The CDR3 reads CSASRDRDNQPQHF. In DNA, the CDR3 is TGCAGTGCTAGTAGGGACAGGGATAATCAGCCCCAGCATTTT.

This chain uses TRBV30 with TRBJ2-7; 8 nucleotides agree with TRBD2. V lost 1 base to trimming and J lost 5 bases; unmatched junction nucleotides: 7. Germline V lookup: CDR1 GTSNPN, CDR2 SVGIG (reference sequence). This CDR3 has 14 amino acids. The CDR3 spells CAWSGRLAGNEQYF. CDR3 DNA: TGTGCCTGGAGTGGTCGGCTAGCGGGTAACGAGCAGTACTTC.

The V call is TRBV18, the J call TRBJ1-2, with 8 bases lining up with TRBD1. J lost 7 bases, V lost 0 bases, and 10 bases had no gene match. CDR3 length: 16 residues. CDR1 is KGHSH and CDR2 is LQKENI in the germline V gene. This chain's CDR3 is CASSPPNGQGAVGYTF. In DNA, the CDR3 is TGTGCCAGCTCACCACCTAATGGGCAGGGGGCAGTTGGCTACACCTTC.

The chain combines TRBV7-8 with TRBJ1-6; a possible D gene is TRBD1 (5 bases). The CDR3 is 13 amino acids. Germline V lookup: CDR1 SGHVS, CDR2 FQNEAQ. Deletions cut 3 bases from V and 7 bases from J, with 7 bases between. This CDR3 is CASSFRGNSPLHF. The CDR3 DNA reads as TGTGCCAGCAGCTTTAGGGGAAATTCACCCCTCCACTTT.

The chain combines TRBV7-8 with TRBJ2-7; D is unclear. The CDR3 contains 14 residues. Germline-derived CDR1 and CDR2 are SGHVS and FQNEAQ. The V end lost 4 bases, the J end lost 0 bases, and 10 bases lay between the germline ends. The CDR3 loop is CASSYTDNSYEQYF. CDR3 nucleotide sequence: TGTGCCAGCAGCTATACAGATAACTCCTACGAGCAGTACTTC.

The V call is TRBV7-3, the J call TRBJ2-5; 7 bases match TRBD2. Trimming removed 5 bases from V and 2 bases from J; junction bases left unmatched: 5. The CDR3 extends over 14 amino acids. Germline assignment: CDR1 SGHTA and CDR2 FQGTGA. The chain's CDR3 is CASSLGGGQETQYF. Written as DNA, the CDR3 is TGTGCCAGCAGCCTCGGGGGAGGGCAAGAGACCCAGTACTTC.